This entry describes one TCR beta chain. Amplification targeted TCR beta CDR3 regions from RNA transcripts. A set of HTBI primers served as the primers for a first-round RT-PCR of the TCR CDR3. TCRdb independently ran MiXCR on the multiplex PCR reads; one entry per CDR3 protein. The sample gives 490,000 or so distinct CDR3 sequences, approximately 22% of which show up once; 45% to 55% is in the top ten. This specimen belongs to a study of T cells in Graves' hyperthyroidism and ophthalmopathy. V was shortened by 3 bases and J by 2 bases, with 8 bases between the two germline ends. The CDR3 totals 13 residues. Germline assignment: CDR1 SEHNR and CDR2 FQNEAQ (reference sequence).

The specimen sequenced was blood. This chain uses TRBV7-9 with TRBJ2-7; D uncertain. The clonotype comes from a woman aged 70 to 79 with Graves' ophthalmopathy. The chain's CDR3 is CASSFLGAYEQYF. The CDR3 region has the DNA TGTGCCAGCAGCTTCCTGGGTGCCTACGAGCAGTACTTC.